These 6 T cell receptor beta chains were all obtained from the same sample, sequenced in a study of regulatory T cells in long-lasting Graves disease. In building TCR beta libraries, iRepertoire HTBI primers were used together with Arm-PCR of CDR3 regions. TCRdb independently ran MiXCR on the multiplex PCR reads; one entry per CDR3 protein. This sample has 450,000 to 650,000 distinct CDR3 sequences, with about 15% found just once. Described time point: newly diagnosed GD, antithyroid drugs for less than 3 months. Generation of the TCR library employed RNA extracted from PBMCs. A further study also used this sample, focusing on T cells in Graves' hyperthyroidism and ophthalmopathy.

The sequencing used peripheral blood mononuclear cells (PBMCs), collected at new diagnosis, from a patient treated with antithyroid drugs. Receptors originate from a woman aged 40 to 65 with Graves disease.

In its sample, this clonotype was seen many times. V gene TRBV3-1 combines with J gene TRBJ1-1; TRBD1 matches 8 bases. V shed 10 bases, J shed 0 bases, and the junction held 4 bases outside the gene matches. Germline values: CDR1 LGHDT, CDR2 YNNKEL (reference sequence). The CDR3 is 13 residues long. This chain's CDR3 is CATRTGMNTEAFF. CDR3 bases: TGTGCCACCAGGACAGGGATGAACACTGAAGCTTTCTTT.

The J gene is TRBJ1-4, the V gene TRBV6-2 or TRBV6-3; 7 bases line up with TRBD1. J was trimmed by 9 bases and V by 0 bases; bases with no gene match: 7. This CDR3 is 15 amino acids long. CDR1 is MNHEY and CDR2 is SVGEGT in the germline V gene. The CDR3 is CASSYSFGQAQKLFF. The CDR3 DNA follows: TGTGCCAGCAGTTACTCGTTTGGACAGGCCCAAAAACTGTTTTTT.

In this sample, this clonotype turned up many times. The rearrangement joins TRBV19 to TRBJ1-5; the match to TRBD1 covers 9 bases. Germline CDR1 reads LNHDA; CDR2 reads SQIVND (reference sequence). The CDR3 has 16 amino acids. V trimming: 3 bases; J trimming: 6 bases; junction bases outside the gene matches: 9. The CDR3 spells CASSIGDREYTQPQHF. The CDR3 DNA reads TGTGCCAGTAGTATCGGGGACAGGGAATATACTCAGCCCCAGCATTTT. The full variable domain, completed using reference TRBV19 and TRBJ1-5, is DGGITQSPKYLFRKEGQNVTLSCEQNLNHDAMYWYRQDPGQGLRLIYYSQIVNDFQKGDIAEGYSVSREKKESFPLTVTSAQKNPTAFYLCASSIGDREYTQPQHFGDGTRLSIL.

This clonotype was observed many times. This CDR3 is CASMDIDSYEQYF. The CDR3 region has the DNA TGTGCCAGCATGGACATAGACTCCTACGAGCAGTACTTC. The chain combines TRBV2 with TRBJ2-7; D may be TRBD1 (5 bases). Germline CDR1 and CDR2: SNHLY and FYNNEI. V lost 7 bases to trimming and J lost 0 bases, with 10 bases between them. This CDR3 has 13 residues.

This clonotype has ten or more counts. The chain joins TRBV5-1 to TRBJ2-1; 9 positions agree with TRBD2. The CDR3 is 15 amino acids. Germline CDR1 SGHRS, CDR2 YFSETQ. After removal of 4 bases from V and 1 base from J, the junction contained 3 bases not matched to a gene. CDR3 DNA sequence: TGCGCCAGCAGCAAAGCGGGGGGATCCTACAATGAGCAGTTCTTC. It codes for CASSKAGGSYNEQFF.

There are a few counts of this clonotype. The chain combines TRBV20-1 with TRBJ2-4, with 12 bases lining up with TRBD2. Per the germline V gene, CDR1 is DFQATT and CDR2 is SNEGSKA (reference sequence). The CDR3 totals 15 residues. The ends lost 4 bases at V and 4 bases at J; junction bases unmatched: 5. DNA for the CDR3: TGCAGTGCTATGAGACTAGCGGGGGTTAAAAACATTCAGTACTTC. Translation: CSAMRLAGVKNIQYF.